The 7 T cell receptor beta chains presented below share a single source sample, sequenced in a study of beta chain features in type 1 diabetes. The investigators reverse transcribed all of the isolated RNA, so they sequenced expressed TCRB transcripts. Measured with immunoSEQ multiplex PCR; TCRdb has only the in-frame clones, and not every one. The data hold about 900,000 clones, with 15% to 20% observed a single time. Sequencing was done on a sample of naive CD4+ T cells from blood. The receptor source for this set is a woman younger than 35 in good health.

In its sample, this clone was seen a few times. The chain links TRBV29-1 to TRBJ2-1; weak D call: TRBD1 (5 bases). The CDR3 covers 13 residues. Looked up from germline, CDR1 is SQVTM and CDR2 is ANQGSEA. Trimming removed 0 bases from V and 9 bases from J, with 12 bases in between. The CDR3 reads CSVEDVGRLEQFF. CDR3 nucleotide sequence: TGCAGCGTTGAAGACGTGGGGCGACTTGAGCAGTTCTTC.

In its sample, this clone was seen a few times. The chain carries TRBV7-9 and TRBJ2-5; D is ambiguous. This CDR3 region has 14 residues. V shed 0 bases and J shed 4 bases, with 9 bases lying between them. Germline V gene sequence: CDR1 SEHNR, CDR2 FQNEAQ (reference sequence). The DNA of the CDR3 is TGTGCCAGCAGCTTAGCAAGCCCCAGAGAGACCCAGTACTTC. Its protein is CASSLASPRETQYF.

This clone was seen only a few times. The chain recombines TRBV29-1 with TRBJ2-3; 8 bases are a match to TRBD1. This CDR3 comprises 16 residues. Looked up from germline, CDR1 is SQVTM and CDR2 is ANQGSEA. CDR3 nucleotide sequence: TGCAGGGCCGGGACAGGTTCATCCTCCGCCACAGATACGCAGTATTTT. As protein: CRAGTGSSSATDTQYF.

A few counts support this clone. The chain joins TRBV5-4 to TRBJ2-3; 9 bases are a match to TRBD2. Germline-derived CDR1 and CDR2 are SGHNT and YYREEE (reference sequence). The V segment lost 2 bases and the J segment 2 bases; nucleotides outside the gene matches: 6. The CDR3 totals 16 residues. The CDR3 DNA follows: TGTGCCAGCAGCTTATTTATAGCGGGAGCCACAGATACGCAGTATTTT. This codes for CASSLFIAGATDTQYF.

This clone was observed a few times. The chain combines TRBV25-1 with TRBJ2-7; D ambiguous. CDR1 and CDR2 from the germline V gene are MGHDK and SYGVNS. V lost 3 bases and J lost 0, with 12 bases in between. CDR3 length: 15 amino acids. In nucleotides, the CDR3 is TGTGCCAGCAGTGACCTTGGCAGCCCCTCCTACGAGCAGTACTTC. It is translated as CASSDLGSPSYEQYF.

The chain has TRBV19 and TRBJ2-5; TRBD2 matches 8 bases. The J call is doubtful: the DNA matches TRBJ2-7 better. Per the germline V gene, CDR1 is LNHDA and CDR2 is SQIVND (reference sequence). The CDR3 consists of 15 residues. The CDR3 here is CASSIFAGGNYEQYF. CDR3 DNA sequence: TGTGCCAGTAGTATCTTTGCGGGAGGTAACTACGAGCAGTACTTC.

This clone was detected a few times. Other DNA sequences from this sample encode an identical CDR3 as well. V and J are TRBV7-2 and TRBJ2-3; D is uncertain. CDR1 SGHTA and CDR2 FQGNSA come from the germline V gene. Trimming took off 5 bases at V and 3 bases at J, with 15 bases between the two ends. The CDR3 extends over 15 amino acids. The CDR3 is CASSLGGRSTDTQYF. CDR3 DNA: TGTGCCAGCAGCCTAGGCGGTAGATCTACAGATACGCAGTATTTT.